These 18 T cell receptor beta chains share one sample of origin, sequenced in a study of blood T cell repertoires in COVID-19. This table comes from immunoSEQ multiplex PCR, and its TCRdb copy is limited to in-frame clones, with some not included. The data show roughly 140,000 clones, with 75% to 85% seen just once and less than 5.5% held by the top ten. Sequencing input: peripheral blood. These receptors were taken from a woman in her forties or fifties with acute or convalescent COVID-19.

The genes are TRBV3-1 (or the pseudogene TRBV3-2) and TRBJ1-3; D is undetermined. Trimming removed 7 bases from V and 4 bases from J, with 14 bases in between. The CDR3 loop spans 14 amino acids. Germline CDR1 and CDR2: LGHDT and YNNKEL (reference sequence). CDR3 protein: CASNSLVQGNTIYF. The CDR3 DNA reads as TGTGCCAGCAACTCCCTCGTACAGGGAAACACCATATATTTT.

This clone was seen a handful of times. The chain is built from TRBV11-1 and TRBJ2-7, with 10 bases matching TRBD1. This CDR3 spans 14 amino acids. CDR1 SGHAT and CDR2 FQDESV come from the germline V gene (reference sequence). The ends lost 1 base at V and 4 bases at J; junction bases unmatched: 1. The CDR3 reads CASSLGTGGYEQYF. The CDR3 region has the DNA TGTGCCAGCAGCTTAGGGACAGGGGGATACGAGCAGTACTTC. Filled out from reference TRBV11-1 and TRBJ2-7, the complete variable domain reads EAEVAQSPRYKITEKSQAVAFWCDPISGHATLYWYRQILGQGPELLVQFQDESVVDDSQLPKDRFSAERLKGVDSTLKIQPAELGDSAMYLCASSLGTGGYEQYFGPGTRLTVT.

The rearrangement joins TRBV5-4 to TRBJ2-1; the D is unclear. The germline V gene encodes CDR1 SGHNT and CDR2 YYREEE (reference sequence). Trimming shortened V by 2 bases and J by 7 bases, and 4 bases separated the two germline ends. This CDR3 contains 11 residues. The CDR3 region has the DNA TGTGCCAGCAGCTTCAATAATGAGCAGTTCTTC. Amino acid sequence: CASSFNNEQFF.

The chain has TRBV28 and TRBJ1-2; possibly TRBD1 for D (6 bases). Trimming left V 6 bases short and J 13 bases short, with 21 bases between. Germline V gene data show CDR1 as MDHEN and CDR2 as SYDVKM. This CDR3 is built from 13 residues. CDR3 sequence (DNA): TGTGCCAGCAGCCGCAGCCCGGGACAAGGCCTCACCTTC. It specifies CASSRSPGQGLTF.

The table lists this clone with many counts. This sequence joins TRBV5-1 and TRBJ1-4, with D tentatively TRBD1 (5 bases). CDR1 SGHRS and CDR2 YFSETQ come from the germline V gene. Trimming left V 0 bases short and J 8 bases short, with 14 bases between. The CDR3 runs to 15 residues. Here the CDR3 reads CASSLDPGSGEKLFF. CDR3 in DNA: TGCGCCAGCAGCTTGGATCCAGGGTCGGGCGAAAAACTGTTTTTT.

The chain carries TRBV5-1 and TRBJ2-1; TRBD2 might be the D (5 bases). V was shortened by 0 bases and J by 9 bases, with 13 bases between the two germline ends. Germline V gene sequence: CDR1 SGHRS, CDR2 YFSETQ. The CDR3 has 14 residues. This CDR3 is CASSLAYPGVEQFF. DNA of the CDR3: TGCGCCAGCAGCTTGGCCTATCCCGGGGTTGAGCAGTTCTTC.

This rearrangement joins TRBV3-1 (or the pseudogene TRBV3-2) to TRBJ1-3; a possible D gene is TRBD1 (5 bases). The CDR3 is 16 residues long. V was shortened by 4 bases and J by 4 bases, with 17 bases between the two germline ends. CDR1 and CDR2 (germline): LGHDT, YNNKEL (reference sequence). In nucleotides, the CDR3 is TGTGCCAGCAGCCCATTGGTTGGGGCATCCGGAAACACCATATATTTT. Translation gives CASSPLVGASGNTIYF.

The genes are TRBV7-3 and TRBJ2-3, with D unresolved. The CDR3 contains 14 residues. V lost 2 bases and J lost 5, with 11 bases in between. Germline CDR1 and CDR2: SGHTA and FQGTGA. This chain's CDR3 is CASSLSGLEDTQYF. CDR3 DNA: TGTGCCAGCAGCTTATCTGGGCTTGAAGATACGCAGTATTTT.

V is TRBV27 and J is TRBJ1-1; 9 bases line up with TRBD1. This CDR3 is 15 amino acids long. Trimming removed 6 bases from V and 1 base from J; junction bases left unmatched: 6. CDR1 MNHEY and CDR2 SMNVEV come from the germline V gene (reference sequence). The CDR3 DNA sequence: TGTGCCAGCAGCCAGACAGGGGGGTGGAACACTGAAGCTTTCTTT. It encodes CASSQTGGWNTEAFF.

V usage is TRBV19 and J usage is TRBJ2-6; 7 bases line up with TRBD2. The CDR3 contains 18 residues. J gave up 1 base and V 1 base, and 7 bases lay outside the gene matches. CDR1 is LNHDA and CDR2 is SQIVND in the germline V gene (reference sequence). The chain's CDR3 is CASSIGGGDPSGANVLTF. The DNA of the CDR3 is TGTGCCAGTAGTATAGGGGGAGGGGACCCGTCTGGGGCCAACGTCCTGACTTTC.

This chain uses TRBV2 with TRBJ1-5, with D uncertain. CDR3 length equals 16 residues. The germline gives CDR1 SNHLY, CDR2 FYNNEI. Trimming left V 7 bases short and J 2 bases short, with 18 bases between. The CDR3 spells CASTRGWVPGNQPQHF. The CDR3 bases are TGTGCCAGCACCCGCGGGTGGGTCCCTGGCAATCAGCCCCAGCATTTT.

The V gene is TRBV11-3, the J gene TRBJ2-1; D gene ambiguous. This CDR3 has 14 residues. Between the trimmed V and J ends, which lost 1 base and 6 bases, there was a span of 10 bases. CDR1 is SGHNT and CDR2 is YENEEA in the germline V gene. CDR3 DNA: TGTGCCAGCAGCTTAGGTGGAGCGATCAATGAGCAGTTCTTC. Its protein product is CASSLGGAINEQFF.

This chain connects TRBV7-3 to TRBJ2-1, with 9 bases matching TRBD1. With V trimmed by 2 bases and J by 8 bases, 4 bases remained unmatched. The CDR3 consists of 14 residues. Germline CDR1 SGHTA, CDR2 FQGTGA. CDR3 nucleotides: TGTGCCAGCAGCTTAGGACAGGGGACGTATGAGCAGTTCTTC. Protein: CASSLGQGTYEQFF.

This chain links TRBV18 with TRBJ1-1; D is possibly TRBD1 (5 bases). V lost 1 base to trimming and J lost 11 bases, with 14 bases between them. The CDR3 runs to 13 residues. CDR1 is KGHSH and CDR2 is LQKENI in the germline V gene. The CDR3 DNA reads TGTGCCAGCTCACCACGCACAGGTGAAGTGGCTTTCTTT. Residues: CASSPRTGEVAFF. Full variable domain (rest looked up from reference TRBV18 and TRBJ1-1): NAGVMQNPRHLVRRRGQEARLRCSPMKGHSHVYWYRQLPEEGLKFMVYLQKENIIDESGMPKERFSAEFPKEGPSILRIQQVVRGDSAAYFCASSPRTGEVAFFGQGTRLTVV.

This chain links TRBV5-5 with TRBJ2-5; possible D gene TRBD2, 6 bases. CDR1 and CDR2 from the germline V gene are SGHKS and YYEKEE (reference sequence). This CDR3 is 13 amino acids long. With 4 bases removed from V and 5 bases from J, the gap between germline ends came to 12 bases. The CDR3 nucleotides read TGTGCCAGCAGCCGGTGGGGGGAGGAGACCCAGTACTTC. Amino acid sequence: CASSRWGEETQYF.

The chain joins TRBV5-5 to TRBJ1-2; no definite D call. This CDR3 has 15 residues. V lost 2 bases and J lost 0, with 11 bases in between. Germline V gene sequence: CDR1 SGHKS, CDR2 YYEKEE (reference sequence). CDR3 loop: CASSFRFEPNYGYTF. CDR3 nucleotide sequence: TGTGCCAGCAGCTTTCGGTTCGAGCCTAACTATGGCTACACCTTC.

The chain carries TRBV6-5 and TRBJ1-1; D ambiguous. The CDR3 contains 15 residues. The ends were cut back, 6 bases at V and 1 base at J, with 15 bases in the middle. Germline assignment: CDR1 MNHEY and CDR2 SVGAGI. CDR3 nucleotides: TGTGCCAGCAGCGGTGAAGCGGCAGGGAACACTGAAGCTTTCTTT. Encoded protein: CASSGEAAGNTEAFF.

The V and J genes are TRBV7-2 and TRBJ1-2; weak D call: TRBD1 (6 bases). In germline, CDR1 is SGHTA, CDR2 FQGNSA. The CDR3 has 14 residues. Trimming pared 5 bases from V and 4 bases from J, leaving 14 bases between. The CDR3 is CASSQVGGLYGYTF. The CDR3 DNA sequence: TGTGCCAGCAGCCAGGTCGGGGGGCTCTATGGCTACACCTTC.